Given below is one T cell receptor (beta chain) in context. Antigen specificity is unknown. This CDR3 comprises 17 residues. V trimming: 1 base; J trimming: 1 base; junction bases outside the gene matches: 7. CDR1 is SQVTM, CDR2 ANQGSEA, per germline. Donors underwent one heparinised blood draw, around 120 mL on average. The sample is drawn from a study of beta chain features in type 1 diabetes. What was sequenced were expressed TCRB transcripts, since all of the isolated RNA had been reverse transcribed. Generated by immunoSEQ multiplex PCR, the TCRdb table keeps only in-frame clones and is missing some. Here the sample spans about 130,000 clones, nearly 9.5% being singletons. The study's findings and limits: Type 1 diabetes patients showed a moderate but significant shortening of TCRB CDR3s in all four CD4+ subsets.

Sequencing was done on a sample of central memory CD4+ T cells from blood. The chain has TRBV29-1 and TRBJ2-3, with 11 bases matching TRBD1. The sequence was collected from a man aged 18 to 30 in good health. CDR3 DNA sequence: TGCAGCGTTGAAGGAGTTGGGGACAGGGGGGGCACAGATACGCAGTATTTT. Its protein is CSVEGVGDRGGTDTQYF.